The sequence of this T cell receptor (beta chain) was determined in a study of cytomegalovirus exposure and HLA in healthy donors. Overall study results and limits: The only immune exposure information that was available was CMV serostatus. Being indistinguishable, some V segments were excluded, TRBV6-2 and TRBV6-3 among them. Analyzed later, association rates of TCRs varied across HLA loci, with DRB1 most and HLA-C fewest. Most of the CMV-associated TCR beta chains (in a later analysis) appeared to be HLA-restricted.

Trimming pared 4 bases from V and 5 bases from J, leaving 15 bases between. Germline V gene lookup returns CDR1 SGHRS and CDR2 YFSETQ. The CDR3 loop spans 14 amino acids. Both 60 Vbeta primers and 13 Jbeta primers went into the PCR. Libraries were prepared by immunoSEQ multiplex PCR; TCRdb keeps only in-frame clonotypes and omits some of them. Here the sample spans approximately 74,000 clones, over 75% being singletons. With respect to this clone: Its antigen is not identified.

Sequenced sample: PBMCs. The receptor's source is a man aged 35 to 55 in good health and CMV-seronegative. This rearrangement joins TRBV5-1 to TRBJ1-2, with a weak D call TRBD1 (6 bases). CDR3 in DNA: TGCGCCAGCAGCCCTCGACAGGCATCTTATGGCTACACCTTC. Encoded protein: CASSPRQASYGYTF.